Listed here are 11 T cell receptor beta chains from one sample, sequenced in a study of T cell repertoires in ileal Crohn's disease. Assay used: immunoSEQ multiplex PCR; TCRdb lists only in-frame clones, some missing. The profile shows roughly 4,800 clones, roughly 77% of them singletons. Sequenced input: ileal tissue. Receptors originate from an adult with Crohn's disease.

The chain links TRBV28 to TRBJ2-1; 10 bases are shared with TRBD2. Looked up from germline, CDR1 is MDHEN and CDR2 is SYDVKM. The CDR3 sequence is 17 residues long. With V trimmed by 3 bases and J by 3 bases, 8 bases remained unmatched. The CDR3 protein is CASSLVSGGGNYNEQFF. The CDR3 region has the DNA TGTGCCAGCAGTTTGGTGAGCGGGGGGGGGAACTACAATGAGCAGTTCTTC.

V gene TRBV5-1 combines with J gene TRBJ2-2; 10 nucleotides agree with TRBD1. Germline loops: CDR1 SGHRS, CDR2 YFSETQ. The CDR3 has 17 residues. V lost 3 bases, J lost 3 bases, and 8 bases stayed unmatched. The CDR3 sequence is CASSSPPGTGDTGELFF. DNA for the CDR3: TGCGCCAGCAGCTCCCCCCCCGGGACAGGGGACACCGGGGAGCTGTTTTTT.

Here the CDR3 DNA reads TGTGCCACTTCATCAGGGATGTTCATAGACACTGAAGCTTTCTTT. Protein product: CATSSGMFIDTEAFF. The V call is TRBV7-3, the J call TRBJ1-1, with D possibly TRBD1 on 5 matching bases. V was trimmed by 10 bases and J by 3 bases, leaving 21 bases between them. Germline lookup yields CDR1 SGHTA and CDR2 FQGTGA. This CDR3 contains 15 residues. The full variable domain, in which reference TRBV7-3 and TRBJ1-1 provide the parts outside the CDR3, is GAGVSQTPSNKVTEKGKYVELRCDPISGHTALYWYRQSLGQGPEFLIYFQGTGAADDSGLPNDRFFAVRPEGSVSTLKIQRTERGDSAVYLCATSSGMFIDTEAFFGQGTRLTVV.

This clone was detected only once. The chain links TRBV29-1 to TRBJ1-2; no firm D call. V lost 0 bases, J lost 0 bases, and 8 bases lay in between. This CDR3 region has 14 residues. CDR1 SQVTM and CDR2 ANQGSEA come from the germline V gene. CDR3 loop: CSVEDWSANYGYTF. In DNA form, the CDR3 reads TGCAGCGTTGAAGATTGGTCAGCTAACTATGGCTACACCTTC.

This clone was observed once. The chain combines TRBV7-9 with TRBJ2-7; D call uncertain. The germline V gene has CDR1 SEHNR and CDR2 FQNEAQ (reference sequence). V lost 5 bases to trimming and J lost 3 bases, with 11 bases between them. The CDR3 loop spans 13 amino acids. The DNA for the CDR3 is TGTGCCAGCAGCCCGAGAAGTGGCTACGAGCAGTACTTC. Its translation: CASSPRSGYEQYF.

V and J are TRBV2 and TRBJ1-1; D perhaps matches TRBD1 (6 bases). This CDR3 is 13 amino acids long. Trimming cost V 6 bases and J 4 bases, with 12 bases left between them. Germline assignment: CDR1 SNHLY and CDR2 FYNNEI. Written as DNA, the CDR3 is TGTGCCAGCAGGGGGGCAGGGAGCACTGAAGCTTTCTTT. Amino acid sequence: CASRGAGSTEAFF.

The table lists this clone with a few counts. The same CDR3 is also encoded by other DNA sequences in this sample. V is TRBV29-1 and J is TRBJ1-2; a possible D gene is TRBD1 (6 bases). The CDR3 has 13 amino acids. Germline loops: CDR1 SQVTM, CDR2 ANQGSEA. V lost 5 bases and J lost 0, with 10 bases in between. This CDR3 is CSVWTVTNYGYTF. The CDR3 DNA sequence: TGCAGCGTTTGGACAGTCACTAACTATGGCTACACCTTC.

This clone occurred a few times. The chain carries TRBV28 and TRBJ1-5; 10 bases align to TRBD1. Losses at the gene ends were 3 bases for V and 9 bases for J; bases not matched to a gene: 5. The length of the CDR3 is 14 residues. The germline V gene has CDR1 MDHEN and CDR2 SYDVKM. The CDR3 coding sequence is TGTGCCAGCAGTTTGACAGGGGGCGCGGGGCCCCAGCATTTT. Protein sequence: CASSLTGGAGPQHF.

The CDR3 nucleotides are TGCGCCAGCAGCCCCAACCGACAGGCTTCCCTGTACCTCCACTTT. It yields the protein CASSPNRQASLYLHF. This chain joins TRBV4-1 and TRBJ1-6, with TRBD1 as a possible D gene (6 bases). There are 15 residues in the CDR3. V lost 4 bases, J lost 15 bases, and 22 bases lay in between. Germline V gene sequence: CDR1 MGHRA, CDR2 YSYEKL.

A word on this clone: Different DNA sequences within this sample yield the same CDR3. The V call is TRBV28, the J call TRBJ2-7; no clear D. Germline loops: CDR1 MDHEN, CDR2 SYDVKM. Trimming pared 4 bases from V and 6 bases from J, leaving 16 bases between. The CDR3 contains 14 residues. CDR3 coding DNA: TGTGCCAGCAGTTCCCCCGCCGGGTCGGGCGAGCAGTACTTC. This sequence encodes CASSSPAGSGEQYF.

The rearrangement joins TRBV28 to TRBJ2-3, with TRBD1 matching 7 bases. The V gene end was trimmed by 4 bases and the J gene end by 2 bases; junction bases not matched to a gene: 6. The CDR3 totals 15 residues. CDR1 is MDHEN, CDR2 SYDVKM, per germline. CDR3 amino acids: CASSSTTGLTDTQYF. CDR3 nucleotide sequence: TGTGCCAGCAGTTCCACGACAGGGCTCACAGATACGCAGTATTTT.